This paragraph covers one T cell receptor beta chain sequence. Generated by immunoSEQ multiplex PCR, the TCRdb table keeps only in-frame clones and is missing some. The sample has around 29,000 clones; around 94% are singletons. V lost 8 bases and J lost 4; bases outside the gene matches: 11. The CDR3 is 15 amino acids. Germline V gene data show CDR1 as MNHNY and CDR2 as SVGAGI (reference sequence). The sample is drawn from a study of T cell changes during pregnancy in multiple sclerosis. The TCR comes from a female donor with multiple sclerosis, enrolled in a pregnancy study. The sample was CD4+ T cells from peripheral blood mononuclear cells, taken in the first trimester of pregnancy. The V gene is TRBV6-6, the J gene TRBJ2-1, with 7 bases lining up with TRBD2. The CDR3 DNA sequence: TGTGCCAGCGGCGGGTCCAGCGGGGATTACAATGAGCAGTTCTTC. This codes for CASGGSSGDYNEQFF.